The rows below give T cell receptor beta chains drawn from one sample of a study of cytomegalovirus exposure and HLA in healthy donors. Only in-frame clones appear in the TCRdb table, and some are missing; sequencing was by immunoSEQ multiplex PCR. This sample has 180,000 or so clones, with approximately 86% found just once. The sample taken for sequencing was PBMCs. The source is a man under 40 in good health and CMV-seropositive. Both conserved end residues are part of each CDR3. Each record gives: V gene, clone size, J gene, D gene, CDR3 DNA, CDR3 protein. D genes are given only for firm matches. The size of a clone is reported for some rows only, either as once, few or many, or as a class for expanded clones.

>TRBV28|once|TRBJ2-6|.
TGTGCCAGCAGCATACTCTACTCTGGGGCCAACGTCCTGACTTTC
CASSILYSGANVLTF
>TRBV6-1|many|TRBJ1-2|TRBD1
TGTGCCAGCAGTGAGGGCTGGGGACAGAACTATGGCTACACCTTC
CASSEGWGQNYGYTF
>TRBV5-4|.|TRBJ2-2|TRBD2
TGTGCCAGCAGCTTGGGGGGACTAGCGGGGAGCGGGGAGCTGTTTTTT
CASSLGGLAGSGELFF
>TRBV7-3|.|TRBJ2-1|.
TGTGCCAGCAGCCCCACCGGGACACCCTACAATGAGCAGTTCTTC
CASSPTGTPYNEQFF
>TRBV29-1|.|TRBJ2-7|.
TGCAGCGTTTCCCCCTCGGCCACTGGGGACGAGCAGTACTTC
CSVSPSATGDEQYF
>TRBV10-3|.|TRBJ2-5|.
TGTGCCATCAGTCTGGGGACTTCGTACCAAGAGACCCAGTACTTC
CAISLGTSYQETQYF
>TRBV6-5|.|TRBJ1-6|.
TGTGCCAGCTGGGAGTCCGATAATTCACCCCTCCACTTT
CASWESDNSPLHF
>TRBV14|.|TRBJ2-5|TRBD2
TGTGCCAGCAGCAGGGGACTAGCTCCAGGGGAGACCCAGTACTTC
CASSRGLAPGETQYF
>TRBV25-1|many|TRBJ1-1|.
TGTGCCAGCAGTGAAGGCGGAGCCACTGAAGCTTTCTTT
CASSEGGATEAFF
>TRBV2|.|TRBJ2-3|TRBD1
TGTGCCAGCCTAAGGGGGCAAGCCGGAGATACGCAGTATTTT
CASLRGQAGDTQYF
>TRBV30|.|TRBJ1-1|.
TGTGCCTGGAGTGTAGTGGGAGGTTCTGAAGCTTTCTTT
CAWSVVGGSEAFF
>TRBV7-2|.|TRBJ1-3|.
TGTGCCAGCAGCTTTTCCCCAGGGGTCACTGGAAACACCATATATTTT
CASSFSPGVTGNTIYF
>TRBV11-2|many|TRBJ2-7|.
TGTGCCAGCAGCTTAATGTGGAGCTCCTACGAGCAGTACTTC
CASSLMWSSYEQYF
>TRBV27|.|TRBJ2-7|.
TGTGCCAGCAGTTCCCCCCCAACCTACGAGCAGTACTTC
CASSSPPTYEQYF
>TRBV15|.|TRBJ1-5|.
TGTGCCACCAGCCAAAGATTGAGGGGCTATAGCAATCAGCCCCAGCATTTT
CATSQRLRGYSNQPQHF
>TRBV10-2|.|TRBJ1-5|.
TGCGCCAGCACTGCGCTGGGAGTCAATCAGCCCCAGCATTTT
CASTALGVNQPQHF
>TRBV7-9|.|TRBJ2-7|.
TGTGCCAGCAGCTCCCTTGGCCGGCCGAGGGAGCAGTACTTC
CASSSLGRPREQYF
>TRBV28|.|TRBJ2-1|TRBD1
TGTGCCAGCAGTTCACGACAGGGAACCTACAATGAGCAGTTCTTC
CASSSRQGTYNEQFF
>TRBV5-1|.|TRBJ1-4|TRBD1
TGCGCCAGCAGCCTTTCCCCCGGGACAGGGGATGGGGAAAAACTGTTTTTT
CASSLSPGTGDGEKLFF
>TRBV5-6|.|TRBJ2-1|TRBD2
TGTGCCAGCAGCTCGAAAGCTAGCGGGAGGGACGATGAGCAGTTCTTC
CASSSKASGRDDEQFF
>TRBV5-1|.|TRBJ1-4|.
TGCGCCAGCAGCTTGGCCGGAGCAACTAATGAAAAACTGTTTTTT
CASSLAGATNEKLFF
>TRBV28|.|TRBJ2-7|.
TGTGCCAGCAGTTTAGGAGGGGGTCCCTACGAGCAGTACTTC
CASSLGGGPYEQYF
>TRBV5-4|.|TRBJ2-3|.
TGTGCCAGCAGCTTGGCCGGGGGTACAGATACGCAGTATTTT
CASSLAGGTDTQYF
>TRBV28|.|TRBJ1-3|TRBD1
TGTGCCAGCAGTGCCCCTTTACAGGGGACGGGAAACACCATATATTTT
CASSAPLQGTGNTIYF
>TRBV28|.|TRBJ2-3|.
TGTGCCAGCAGCTTCGCCTCGAGGACGCAGTATTTT
CASSFASRTQYF
>TRBV11-3|medium-sized|TRBJ2-3|TRBD2
TGTGCCAGCAGCTTAAGGCGGGGGAGCACAGATACGCAGTATTTT
CASSLRRGSTDTQYF
>TRBV9|.|TRBJ1-1|.
TGTGCCAGCACTCCCGTTAACCTCCCGAACACTGAAGCTTTCTTT
CASTPVNLPNTEAFF
>TRBV6-5|.|TRBJ2-3|TRBD1
TGTGCCAGCAGTCGACTACGACAGGGGCCAGATACGCAGTATTTT
CASSRLRQGPDTQYF
>TRBV4-1|.|TRBJ2-1|TRBD2
TGCGCCAGCAGCCAAGAGCAGGGACTAGCGGGAGGTGATGAGCAGTTCTTC
CASSQEQGLAGGDEQFF
>TRBV7-8|.|TRBJ2-7|TRBD2
TGTGCCAGCAGCCTTAGCGGGGGGGCCCCCTACGAGCAGTACTTC
CASSLSGGAPYEQYF
>TRBV7-9|.|TRBJ2-2|.
TGTGCCAGCAGCTTGATCAGCGGGGAGCTGTTTTTT
CASSLISGELFF
>TRBV6-6|once|TRBJ2-7|TRBD1
TGTGCCAGCAGCACGGGACAGGGTCGGTACGAGCAGTACTTC
CASSTGQGRYEQYF
>TRBV18|.|TRBJ2-2|TRBD1
TGTGCCAGCTCACGCGACAGGGGGGACACCGGGGAGCTGTTTTTT
CASSRDRGDTGELFF
>TRBV7-2|.|TRBJ2-7|TRBD2
TGTGCCAGCAGCCGTAGCGGGGGGTACGAGCAGTACTTC
CASSRSGGYEQYF
>TRBV4-1|.|TRBJ1-6|.
TGCGCCAGCAGCCAAGGGGTTTGGCCCCTCCACTTT
CASSQGVWPLHF
>TRBV28|.|TRBJ2-7|.
TGTGCCAGCAGCACCGAGAGCAGGGGCGTTACCTACGAGCAGTACTTC
CASSTESRGVTYEQYF
>TRBV13|once|TRBJ2-3|.
TGTGCCAGCAGCACAGGACCTGGCACAGATACGCAGTATTTT
CASSTGPGTDTQYF
>TRBV29-1|.|TRBJ2-3|TRBD2
TGCAGCCGCTATGGGGAGGGGGATACGCAGTATTTT
CSRYGEGDTQYF
>TRBV6-6|.|TRBJ1-4|.
TGTGCCAGCAGTTACGGAGAAGAAAAACTGTTTTTT
CASSYGEEKLFF
>TRBV30|.|TRBJ2-7|TRBD1
TGTGCCCGGGGGACAGGGCCGCACGAGCAGTACTTC
CARGTGPHEQYF
>TRBV21-1|few|TRBJ1-6|.
TGTGCCAGCAGCAAAGGGGTTAAGGGAGGGGACAGCCTATATTCACCCCTCCACTTT
CASSKGVKGGDSLYSPLHF
>TRBV11-1|.|TRBJ2-2|.
TGTGCCAGCGGTGGTCCAGCCTACACCGGGGAGCTGTTTTTT
CASGGPAYTGELFF
>TRBV13|once|TRBJ2-3|TRBD1
TGTGCCAGCAGCAGGGGGCGCGACACAGATACGCAGTATTTT
CASSRGRDTDTQYF
>TRBV9|.|TRBJ2-3|TRBD1
TGTGCCAGCAGCCTCCGACAGGGGGCTATCACAGATACGCAGTATTTT
CASSLRQGAITDTQYF
>TRBV6-1|.|TRBJ1-2|TRBD1
TGTGCCAGCAGTGACGTGGACAGGGGACGTGGCTACACCTTC
CASSDVDRGRGYTF
>TRBV15|.|TRBJ2-7|TRBD2
TGTGCCACCAGCAGAGAACTAGCGGGTTTCCACGAGCAGTACTTC
CATSRELAGFHEQYF
>TRBV29-1|.|TRBJ1-1|.
TGCAGCGTTGAGACGGGCGGAGACACTGAAGCTTTCTTT
CSVETGGDTEAFF
>TRBV15|.|TRBJ2-1|.
TGTGCCACCAGCAGAGTCGGGACCACGGTCGGGCAGTTCTTC
CATSRVGTTVGQFF
>TRBV25-1|.|TRBJ2-1|.
TGTGCCAGCAGTGAATGGAAGGGTCAAGTTATCGATGAGCAGTTCTTC
CASSEWKGQVIDEQFF
>TRBV18|.|TRBJ2-3|.
TGTGCCAGCTCACCACCAAGGGGCGTTAATACGGGTACGCAGTATTTT
CASSPPRGVNTGTQYF
>TRBV4-2|many|TRBJ2-3|.
TGTGCCAGCAGCCAAGCAGGGGATACGCAGTATTTT
CASSQAGDTQYF
>TRBV29-1|.|TRBJ2-1|TRBD2
TGCAGCGAGCAGAGGCGGGAGGGCCTCGGGGATGAGCAGTTCTTC
CSEQRREGLGDEQFF
>TRBV5-4|.|TRBJ2-7|TRBD1
TGTGCCAGCAGCCCCTCCCCGACAGGGGAATCCTACGAGCAGTACTTC
CASSPSPTGESYEQYF
>TRBV7-7|.|TRBJ2-5|.
TGTGCTAGCAGCTTAGATGGGGGTGATGTAGAGACCCAGTACTTC
CASSLDGGDVETQYF
>TRBV30|.|TRBJ2-4|.
TGTGCCCTGAGTAGAGCCAAAAACATTCAGTACTTC
CALSRAKNIQYF
>TRBV7-9|.|TRBJ1-1|.
TGTGCCAGCAGCTTAACTGAAGCTTTCTTT
CASSLTEAFF
>TRBV7-7|.|TRBJ2-5|TRBD1
TGTGCCAGCAGCTCAGGGACAGGGAGGGAGACCCAGTACTTC
CASSSGTGRETQYF
>TRBV11-3|.|TRBJ1-4|TRBD1
TGTGCCAGCAGACCCGGGACAGCTAATAATGAAAAACTGTTTTTT
CASRPGTANNEKLFF
>TRBV2|few|TRBJ2-5|TRBD2
TGTGCCAGCAGCGGGGTTCTAGCGGGAAGTGGGGAGACCCAGTACTTC
CASSGVLAGSGETQYF